This T cell receptor (beta chain) came from a study of T cells in tuberculosis. On the study more broadly: T cells were selected with CD1B tetramers loaded with glucose monomycolate.

Unsorted cryopreserved PBMC were sequenced, averaging roughly 100,000 T cells per clinical donor. In regard to this clone: Its specificity is not known.

CDR1 SGHVS and CDR2 FNYEAQ come from the germline V gene. V lost 4 bases and J 6 bases, leaving 10 bases between the germline ends. CDR3 length equals 12 residues. Measured with immunoSEQ multiplex PCR; TCRdb has only the in-frame clones, and not every one. Here the sample spans over 30,000 clones, approximately 90% being singletons. Whole-study findings and limits: Smaller alpha distances in active tuberculosis partly reflected shorter CDR3-alpha lengths. Active tuberculosis cases were adults; controls were adolescents.

V usage is TRBV7-6 and J usage is TRBJ2-7; D is unresolved. The sequencing input was PBMCs. This clonotype was sampled from a donor aged 10-29 years with latent tuberculosis or without tuberculosis infection. Some clones in this sample may be carry-over from other donors' samples. CDR3: CASSSVKSEQYF. Here the CDR3 DNA reads TGTGCCAGCAGCTCGGTGAAATCCGAGCAGTACTTC.